The following is a T cell receptor beta chain sequence with its context. This sample was taken from a study of control samples from healthy donors and cancer patients. The data were produced by immunoSEQ multiplex PCR, yet TCRdb's version contains in-frame clones alone and is incomplete. Here the sample spans some 100,000 clones, about 86% being singletons. Sequenced material: blood. This receptor was obtained from a man aged 25 to 40 in good health.

CDR3 DNA: TGTGCCAGCTCACCACCGAATCTAGCGGGAGGGGAGAATGAGCAGTTCTTC. This translates into CASSPPNLAGGENEQFF. The chain combines TRBV18 with TRBJ2-1; 12 nucleotides agree with TRBD2. Germline V gene lookup returns CDR1 KGHSH and CDR2 LQKENI. This CDR3 region has 17 residues. V shed 0 bases and J 7 bases; nucleotides not matched to a gene: 7.